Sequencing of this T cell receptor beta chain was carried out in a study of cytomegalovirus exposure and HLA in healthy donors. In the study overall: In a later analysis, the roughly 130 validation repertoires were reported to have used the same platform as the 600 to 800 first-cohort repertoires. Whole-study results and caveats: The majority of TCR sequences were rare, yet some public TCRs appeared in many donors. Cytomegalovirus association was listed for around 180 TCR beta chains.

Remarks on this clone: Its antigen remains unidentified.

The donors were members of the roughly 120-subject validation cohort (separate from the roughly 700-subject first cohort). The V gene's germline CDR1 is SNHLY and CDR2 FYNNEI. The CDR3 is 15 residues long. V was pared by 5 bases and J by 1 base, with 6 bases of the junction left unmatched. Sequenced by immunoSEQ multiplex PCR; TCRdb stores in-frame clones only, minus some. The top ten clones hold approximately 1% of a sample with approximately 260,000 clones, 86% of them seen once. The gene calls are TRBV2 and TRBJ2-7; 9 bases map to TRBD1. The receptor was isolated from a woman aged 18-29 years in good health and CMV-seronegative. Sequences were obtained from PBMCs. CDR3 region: CASSPFDRGSYEQYF. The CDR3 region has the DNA TGTGCCAGCAGTCCTTTCGACAGGGGGTCCTACGAGCAGTACTTC.